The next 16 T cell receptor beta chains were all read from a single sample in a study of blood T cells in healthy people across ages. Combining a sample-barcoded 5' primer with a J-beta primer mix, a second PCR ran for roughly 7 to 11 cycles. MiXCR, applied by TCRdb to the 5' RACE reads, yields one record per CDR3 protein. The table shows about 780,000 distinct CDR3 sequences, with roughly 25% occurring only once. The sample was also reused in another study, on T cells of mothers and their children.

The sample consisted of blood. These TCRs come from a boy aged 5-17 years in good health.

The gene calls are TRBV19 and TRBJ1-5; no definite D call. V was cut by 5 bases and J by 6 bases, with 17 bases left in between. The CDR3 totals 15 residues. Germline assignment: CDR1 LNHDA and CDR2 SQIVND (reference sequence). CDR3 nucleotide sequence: TGTGCCAGTAGTGGCAGCACTCAGTTAATTCAGCCCCAGCATTTT. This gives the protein CASSGSTQLIQPQHF. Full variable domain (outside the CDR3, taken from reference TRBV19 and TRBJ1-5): DGGITQSPKYLFRKEGQNVTLSCEQNLNHDAMYWYRQDPGQGLRLIYYSQIVNDFQKGDIAEGYSVSREKKESFPLTVTSAQKNPTAFYLCASSGSTQLIQPQHFGDGTRLSIL.

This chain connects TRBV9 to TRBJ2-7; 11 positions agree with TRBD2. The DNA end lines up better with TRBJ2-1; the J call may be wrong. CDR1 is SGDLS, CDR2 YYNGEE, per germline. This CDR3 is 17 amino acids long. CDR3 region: CASSAERLAGTFNEQFF. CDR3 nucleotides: TGTGCCAGCAGCGCTGAGAGACTAGCGGGAACCTTCAATGAGCAGTTCTTC.

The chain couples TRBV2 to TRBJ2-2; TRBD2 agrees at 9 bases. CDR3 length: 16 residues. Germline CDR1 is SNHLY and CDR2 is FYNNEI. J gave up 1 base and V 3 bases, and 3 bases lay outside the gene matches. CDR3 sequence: CASSDRAGGNTGELFF. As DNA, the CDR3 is TGTGCCAGCAGTGATAGAGCGGGGGGGAACACCGGGGAGCTGTTTTTT.

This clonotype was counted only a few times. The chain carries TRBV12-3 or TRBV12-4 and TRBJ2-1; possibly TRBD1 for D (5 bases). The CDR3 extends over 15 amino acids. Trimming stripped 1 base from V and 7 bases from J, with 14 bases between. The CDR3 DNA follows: TGTGCCAGCAGTTTAGTTGGGGCGTACTTGAATGAGCAGTTCTTC. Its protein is CASSLVGAYLNEQFF.

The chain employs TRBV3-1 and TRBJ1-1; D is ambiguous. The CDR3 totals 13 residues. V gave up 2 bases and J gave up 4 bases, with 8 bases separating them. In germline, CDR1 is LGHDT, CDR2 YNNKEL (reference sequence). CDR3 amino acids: CASSQYYITEAFF. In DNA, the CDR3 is TGTGCCAGCAGCCAATATTACATCACTGAAGCTTTCTTT.

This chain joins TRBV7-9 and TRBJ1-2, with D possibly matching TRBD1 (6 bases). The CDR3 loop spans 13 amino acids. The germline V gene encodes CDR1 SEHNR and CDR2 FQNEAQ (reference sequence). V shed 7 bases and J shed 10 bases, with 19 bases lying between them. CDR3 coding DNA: TGTGCCAGCAAGCTTGGGACGGGGGCGGACTACACCTTC. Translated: CASKLGTGADYTF. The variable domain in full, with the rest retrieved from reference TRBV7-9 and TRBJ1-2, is DTGVSQNPRHKITKRGQNVTFRCDPISEHNRLYWYRQTLGQGPEFLTYFQNEAQLEKSRLLSDRFSAERPKGSFSTLEIQRTEQGDSAMYLCASKLGTGADYTFGSGTRLTVV.

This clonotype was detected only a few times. The CDR3 DNA reads as TGCAGTGCTAGAGATTGGGGGGAAGGGAACACTGAAGCTTTCTTT. It yields the protein CSARDWGEGNTEAFF. The chain links TRBV20-1 to TRBJ1-1, with D tentatively TRBD1 (5 bases). V lost 0 bases and J 1 base, leaving 12 bases between the germline ends. The CDR3 is 15 amino acids. Germline V gene lookup returns CDR1 DFQATT and CDR2 SNEGSKA (reference sequence).

The CDR3 region has the DNA TGCGCCAGCTGCCCGGGACTAGCGGGGGTGGAGACCCAGTACTTC. It specifies CASCPGLAGVETQYF. This rearrangement joins TRBV10-2 to TRBJ2-5, with 14 bases lining up with TRBD2. The germline CDR1 and CDR2 sequences are WSHSY and SAAADI. The junction had 7 bases not matched to a gene; V was cut back by 8 bases and J by 5 bases. The CDR3 has 15 residues.

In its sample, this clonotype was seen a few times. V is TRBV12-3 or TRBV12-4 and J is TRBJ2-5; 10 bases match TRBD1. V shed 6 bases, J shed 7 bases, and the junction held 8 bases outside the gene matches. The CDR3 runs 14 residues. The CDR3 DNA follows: TGTGCCAGCAGCCGACGACAGGGGGCCGGGACCCAGTACTTC. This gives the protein CASSRRQGAGTQYF.

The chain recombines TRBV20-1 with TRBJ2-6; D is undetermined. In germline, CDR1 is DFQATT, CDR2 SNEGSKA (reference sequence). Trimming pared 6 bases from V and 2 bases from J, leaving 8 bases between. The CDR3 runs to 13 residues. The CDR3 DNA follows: TGCAGTGCGTTGAGCCCTGGGGCCAACGTCCTGACTTTC. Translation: CSALSPGANVLTF.

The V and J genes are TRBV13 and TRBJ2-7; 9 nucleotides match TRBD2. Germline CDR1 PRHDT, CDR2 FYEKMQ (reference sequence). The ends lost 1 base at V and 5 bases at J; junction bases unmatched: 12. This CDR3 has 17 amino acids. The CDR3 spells CASSLVGAGTSINEQYF. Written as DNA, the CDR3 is TGTGCCAGCAGCTTAGTGGGGGCCGGGACTAGCATTAACGAGCAGTACTTC.

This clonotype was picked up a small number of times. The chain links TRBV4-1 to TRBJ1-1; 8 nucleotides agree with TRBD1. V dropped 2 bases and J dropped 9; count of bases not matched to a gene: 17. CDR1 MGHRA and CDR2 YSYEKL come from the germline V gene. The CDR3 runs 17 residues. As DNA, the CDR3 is TGCGCCAGCAGCCAATTCGAGCAAACCAGGGGGCGTATGAAAGCTTTCTTT. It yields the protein CASSQFEQTRGRMKAFF.

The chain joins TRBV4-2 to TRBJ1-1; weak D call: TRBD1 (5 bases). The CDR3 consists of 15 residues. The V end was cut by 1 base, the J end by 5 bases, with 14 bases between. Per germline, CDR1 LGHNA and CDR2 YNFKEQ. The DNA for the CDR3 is TGTGCCAGCAGCCAAGCAGACCAGGGTGGTACTGAAGCTTTCTTT. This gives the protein CASSQADQGGTEAFF.

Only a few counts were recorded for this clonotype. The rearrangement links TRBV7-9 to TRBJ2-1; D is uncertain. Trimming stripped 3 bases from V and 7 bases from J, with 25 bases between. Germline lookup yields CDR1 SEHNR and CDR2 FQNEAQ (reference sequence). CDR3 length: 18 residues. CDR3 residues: CASSLGVGSYQFSNEQFF. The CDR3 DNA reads TGTGCCAGCAGCTTGGGTGTGGGTAGTTATCAGTTCTCGAATGAGCAGTTCTTC.

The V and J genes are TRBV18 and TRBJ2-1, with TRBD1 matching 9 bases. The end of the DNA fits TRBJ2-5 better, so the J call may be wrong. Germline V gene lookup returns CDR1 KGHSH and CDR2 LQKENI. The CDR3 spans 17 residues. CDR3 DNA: TGTGCCAGCTCACCTTCACCGGGACAGGGAGGAGTGGAGACCCAGTACTTC. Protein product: CASSPSPGQGGVETQYF.

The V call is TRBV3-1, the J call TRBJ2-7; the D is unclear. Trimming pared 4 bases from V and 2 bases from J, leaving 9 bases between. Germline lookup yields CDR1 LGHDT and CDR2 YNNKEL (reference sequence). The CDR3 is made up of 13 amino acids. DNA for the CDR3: TGTGCCAGCAGCCTACAGCAGGCCTACGAGCAGTACTTC. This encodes CASSLQQAYEQYF.